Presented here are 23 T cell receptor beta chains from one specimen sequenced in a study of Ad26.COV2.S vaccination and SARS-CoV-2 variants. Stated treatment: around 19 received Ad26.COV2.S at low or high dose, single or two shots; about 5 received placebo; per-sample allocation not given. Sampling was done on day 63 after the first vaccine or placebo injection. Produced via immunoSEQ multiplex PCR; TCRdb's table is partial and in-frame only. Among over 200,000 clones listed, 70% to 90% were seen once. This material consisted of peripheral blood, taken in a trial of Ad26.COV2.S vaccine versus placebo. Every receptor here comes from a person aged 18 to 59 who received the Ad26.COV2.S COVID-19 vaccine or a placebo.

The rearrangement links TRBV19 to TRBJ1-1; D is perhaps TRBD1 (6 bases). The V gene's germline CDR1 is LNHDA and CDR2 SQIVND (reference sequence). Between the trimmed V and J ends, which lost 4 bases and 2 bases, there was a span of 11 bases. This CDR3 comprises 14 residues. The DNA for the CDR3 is TGTGCCAGTAGTAGGGACATCCTCAACACTGAAGCTTTCTTT. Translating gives CASSRDILNTEAFF.

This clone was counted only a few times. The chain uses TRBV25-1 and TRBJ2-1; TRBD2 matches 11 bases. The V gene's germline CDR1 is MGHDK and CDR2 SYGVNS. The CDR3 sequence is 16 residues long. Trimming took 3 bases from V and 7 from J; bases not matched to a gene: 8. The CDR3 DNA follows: TGTGCCAGCAGTGACCGAGGGACTAGCGGAACTAATGAGCAGTTCTTC. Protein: CASSDRGTSGTNEQFF.

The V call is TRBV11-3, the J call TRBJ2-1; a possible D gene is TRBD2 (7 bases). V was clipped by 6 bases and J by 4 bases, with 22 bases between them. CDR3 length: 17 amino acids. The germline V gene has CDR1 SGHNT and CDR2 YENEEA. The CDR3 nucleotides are TGTGCCAGCAGGGTAGGAGGGGAGGGGGTAGGATACAATGAGCAGTTCTTC. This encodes CASRVGGEGVGYNEQFF.

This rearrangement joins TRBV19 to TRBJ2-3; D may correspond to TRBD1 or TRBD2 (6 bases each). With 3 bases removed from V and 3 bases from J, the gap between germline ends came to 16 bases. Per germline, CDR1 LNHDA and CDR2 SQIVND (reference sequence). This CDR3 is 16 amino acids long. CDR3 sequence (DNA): TGTGCCAGTAGTATGGGGGTCGGGGGCCCAACAGATACGCAGTATTTT. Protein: CASSMGVGGPTDTQYF.

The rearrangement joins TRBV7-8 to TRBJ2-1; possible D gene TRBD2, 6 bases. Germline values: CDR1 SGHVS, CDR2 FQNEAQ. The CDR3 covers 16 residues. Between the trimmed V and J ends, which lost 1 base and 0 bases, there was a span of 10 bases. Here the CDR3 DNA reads TGTGCCAGCAGCTTAGTTAGCGGTTTCTCCTACAATGAGCAGTTCTTC. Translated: CASSLVSGFSYNEQFF.

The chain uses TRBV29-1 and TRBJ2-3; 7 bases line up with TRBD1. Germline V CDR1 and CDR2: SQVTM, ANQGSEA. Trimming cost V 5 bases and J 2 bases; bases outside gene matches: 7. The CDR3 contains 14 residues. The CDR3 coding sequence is TGCAGCGTTCAGGACAGGACGAACACAGATACGCAGTATTTT. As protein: CSVQDRTNTDTQYF.

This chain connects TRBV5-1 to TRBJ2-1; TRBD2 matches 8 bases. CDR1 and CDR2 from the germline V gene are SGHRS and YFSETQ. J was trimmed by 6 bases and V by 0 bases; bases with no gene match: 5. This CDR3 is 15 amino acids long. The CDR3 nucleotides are TGCGCCAGCAGCTTGGGCCTAGCGGGCATCAATGAGCAGTTCTTC. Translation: CASSLGLAGINEQFF.

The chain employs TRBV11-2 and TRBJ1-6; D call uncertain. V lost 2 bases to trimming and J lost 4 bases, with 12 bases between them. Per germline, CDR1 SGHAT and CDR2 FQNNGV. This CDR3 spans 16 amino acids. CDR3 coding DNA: TGTGCCAGCAGCTTATTTATCCCCCGGTATAATTCACCCCTCCACTTT. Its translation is CASSLFIPRYNSPLHF.

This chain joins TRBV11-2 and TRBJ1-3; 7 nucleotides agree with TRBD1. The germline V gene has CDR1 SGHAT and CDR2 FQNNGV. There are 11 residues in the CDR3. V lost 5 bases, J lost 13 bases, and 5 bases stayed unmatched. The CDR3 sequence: CASSHGTVIYF. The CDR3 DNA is TGTGCCAGCAGCCACGGGACAGTTATATATTTT. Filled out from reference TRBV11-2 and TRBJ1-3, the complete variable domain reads EAGVAQSPRYKIIEKRQSVAFWCNPISGHATLYWYQQILGQGPKLLIQFQNNGVVDDSQLPKDRFSAERLKGVDSTLKIQPAKLEDSAVYLCASSHGTVIYFGEGSWLTVV.

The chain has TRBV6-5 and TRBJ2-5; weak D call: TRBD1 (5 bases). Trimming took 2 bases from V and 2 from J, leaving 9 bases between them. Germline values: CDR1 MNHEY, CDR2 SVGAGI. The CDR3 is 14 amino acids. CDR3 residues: CASSYQGRQETQYF. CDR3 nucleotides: TGTGCCAGCAGTTACCAGGGTAGACAAGAGACCCAGTACTTC.

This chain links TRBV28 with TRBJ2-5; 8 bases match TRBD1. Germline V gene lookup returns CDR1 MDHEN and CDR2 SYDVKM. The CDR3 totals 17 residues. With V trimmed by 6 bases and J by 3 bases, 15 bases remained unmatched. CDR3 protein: CASRKSMLRGLKETQYF. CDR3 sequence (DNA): TGTGCCAGCAGAAAAAGCATGCTCAGGGGGCTTAAAGAGACCCAGTACTTC.

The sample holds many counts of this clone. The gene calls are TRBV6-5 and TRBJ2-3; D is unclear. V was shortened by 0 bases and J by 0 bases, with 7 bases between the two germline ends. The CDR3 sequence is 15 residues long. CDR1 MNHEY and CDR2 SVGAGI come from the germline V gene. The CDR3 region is CASSYSIASTDTQYF. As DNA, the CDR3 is TGTGCCAGCAGTTACTCCATCGCTAGCACAGATACGCAGTATTTT.

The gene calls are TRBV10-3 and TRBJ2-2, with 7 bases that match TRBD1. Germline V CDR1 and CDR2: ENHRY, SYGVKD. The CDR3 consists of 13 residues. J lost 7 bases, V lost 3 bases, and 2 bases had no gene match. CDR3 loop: CAISEGQDGELFF. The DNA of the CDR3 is TGTGCCATCAGTGAAGGACAGGACGGGGAGCTGTTTTTT.

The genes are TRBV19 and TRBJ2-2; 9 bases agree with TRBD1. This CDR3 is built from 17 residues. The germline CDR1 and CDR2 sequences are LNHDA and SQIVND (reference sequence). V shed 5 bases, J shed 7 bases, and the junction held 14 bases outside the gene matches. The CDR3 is CASSSNRRQGGIGELFF. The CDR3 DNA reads TGTGCCAGTAGTTCGAATAGGAGACAGGGGGGCATCGGGGAGCTGTTTTTT.

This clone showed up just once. The CDR3 sequence: CSVEPWGPLPHYTF. CDR3 sequence (DNA): TGCAGCGTTGAACCCTGGGGACCGCTCCCCCACTACACCTTC. The V call is TRBV29-1, the J call TRBJ1-2; D is perhaps TRBD1 (5 bases). This CDR3 is built from 14 residues. Germline assignment: CDR1 SQVTM and CDR2 ANQGSEA. Trimming left V 2 bases short and J 10 bases short, with 20 bases between.

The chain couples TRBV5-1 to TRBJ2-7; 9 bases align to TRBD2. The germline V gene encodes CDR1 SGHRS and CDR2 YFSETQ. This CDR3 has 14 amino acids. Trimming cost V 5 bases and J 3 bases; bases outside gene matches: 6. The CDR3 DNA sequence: TGCGCCAGCAGAGAAGCGGGGGGCCTCTACGAGCAGTACTTC. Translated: CASREAGGLYEQYF.

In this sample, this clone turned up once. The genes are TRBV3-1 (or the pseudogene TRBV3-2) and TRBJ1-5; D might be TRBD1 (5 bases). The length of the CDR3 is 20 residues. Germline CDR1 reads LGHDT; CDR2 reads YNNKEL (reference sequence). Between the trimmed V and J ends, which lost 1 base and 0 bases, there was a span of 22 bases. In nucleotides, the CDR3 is TGTGCCAGCAGCCAAGCCACCAGGGCCCGGACACGAGATAGCAATCAGCCCCAGCATTTT. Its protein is CASSQATRARTRDSNQPQHF.

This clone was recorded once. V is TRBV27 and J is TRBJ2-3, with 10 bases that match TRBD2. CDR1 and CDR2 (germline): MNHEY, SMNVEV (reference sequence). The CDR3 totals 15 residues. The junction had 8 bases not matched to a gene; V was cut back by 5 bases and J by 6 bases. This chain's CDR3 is CASSRRTSGADTQYF. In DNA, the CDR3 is TGTGCCAGCAGTCGGAGGACTAGCGGCGCGGATACGCAGTATTTT.

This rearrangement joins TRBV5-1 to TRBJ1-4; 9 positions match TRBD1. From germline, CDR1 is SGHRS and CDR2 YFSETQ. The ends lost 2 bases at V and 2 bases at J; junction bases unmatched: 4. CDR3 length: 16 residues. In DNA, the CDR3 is TGCGCCAGCAGCTTTGAACAGGGGGCGACTAATGAAAAACTGTTTTTT. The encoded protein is CASSFEQGATNEKLFF. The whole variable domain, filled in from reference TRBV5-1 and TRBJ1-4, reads KAGVTQTPRYLIKTRGQQVTLSCSPISGHRSVSWYQQTPGQGLQFLFEYFSETQRNKGNFPGRFSGRQFSNSRSEMNVSTLELGDSALYLCASSFEQGATNEKLFFGSGTQLSVL.

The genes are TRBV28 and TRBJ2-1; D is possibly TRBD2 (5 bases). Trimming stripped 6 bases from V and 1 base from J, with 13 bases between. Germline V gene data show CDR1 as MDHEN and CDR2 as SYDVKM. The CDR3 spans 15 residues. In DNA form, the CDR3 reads TGTGCCAGCAGGAGGTCGGGGTCTTCCTACAATGAGCAGTTCTTC. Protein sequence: CASRRSGSSYNEQFF.

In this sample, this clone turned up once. The CDR3 DNA reads TGCAGCGTGGATGGAGGGGAGGACGAGCAGTACTTC. Protein sequence: CSVDGGEDEQYF. The genes are TRBV29-1 and TRBJ2-7, with D possibly TRBD2 on 6 matching bases. The CDR3 sequence is 12 residues long. Trimming removed 6 bases at V and 5 bases at J, with 14 bases between. Germline-derived CDR1 and CDR2 are SQVTM and ANQGSEA.

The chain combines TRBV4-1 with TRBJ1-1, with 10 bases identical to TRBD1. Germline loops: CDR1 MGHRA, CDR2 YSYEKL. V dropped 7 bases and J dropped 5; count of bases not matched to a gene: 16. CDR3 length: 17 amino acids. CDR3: CASISRDRGRDWTEAFF. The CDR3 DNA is TGCGCCAGCATCTCTCGGGACAGGGGAAGGGATTGGACTGAAGCTTTCTTT.

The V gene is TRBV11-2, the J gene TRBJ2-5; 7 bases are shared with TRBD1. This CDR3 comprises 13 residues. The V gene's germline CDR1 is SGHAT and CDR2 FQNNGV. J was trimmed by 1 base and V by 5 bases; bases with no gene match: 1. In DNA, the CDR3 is TGTGCCAGCAGCGGACAGGTCCAAGAGACCCAGTACTTC. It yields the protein CASSGQVQETQYF. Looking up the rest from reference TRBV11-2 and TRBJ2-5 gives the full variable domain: EAGVAQSPRYKIIEKRQSVAFWCNPISGHATLYWYQQILGQGPKLLIQFQNNGVVDDSQLPKDRFSAERLKGVDSTLKIQPAKLEDSAVYLCASSGQVQETQYFGPGTRLLVL.